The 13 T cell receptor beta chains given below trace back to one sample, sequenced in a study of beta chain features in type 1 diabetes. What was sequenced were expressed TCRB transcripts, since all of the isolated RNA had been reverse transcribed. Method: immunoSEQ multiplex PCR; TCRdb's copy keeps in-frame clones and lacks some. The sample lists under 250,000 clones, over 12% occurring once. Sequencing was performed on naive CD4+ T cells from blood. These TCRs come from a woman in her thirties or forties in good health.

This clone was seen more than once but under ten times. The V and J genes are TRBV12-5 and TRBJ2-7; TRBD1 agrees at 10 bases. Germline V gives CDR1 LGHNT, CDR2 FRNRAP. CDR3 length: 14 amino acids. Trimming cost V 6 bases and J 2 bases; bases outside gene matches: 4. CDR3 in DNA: TGTGCTAGTGGCCCCGGACAGGGGGCCTACGAGCAGTACTTC. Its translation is CASGPGQGAYEQYF.

DNA for the CDR3: TGTGCCAGCAGCCCGGGTGTCGCCCCCCCCTACGAGCAGTACTTC. Translating it yields CASSPGVAPPYEQYF. This chain uses TRBV2 with TRBJ2-7; no definite D call. The germline CDR1 and CDR2 sequences are SNHLY and FYNNEI. This CDR3 contains 15 residues. V was cut by 6 bases and J by 2 bases, with 17 bases left in between.

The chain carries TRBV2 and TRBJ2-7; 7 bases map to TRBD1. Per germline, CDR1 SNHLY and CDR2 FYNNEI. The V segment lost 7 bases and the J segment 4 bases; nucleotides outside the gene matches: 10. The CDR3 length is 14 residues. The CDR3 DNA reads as TGTGCCAGCAAGTCTCTGACAGGGTGGTACGAGCAGTACTTC. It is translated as CASKSLTGWYEQYF.

The CDR3 DNA reads TGCGCCAGCAGCTTGTCCGGGACAGGGGTTTCCTACGAGCAGTACTTC. Its protein product is CASSLSGTGVSYEQYF. This chain uses TRBV5-1 with TRBJ2-7; the match to TRBD1 covers 10 bases. With 1 base clipped from V and 1 base from J, the junction kept 5 bases outside the gene matches. Per the germline V gene, CDR1 is SGHRS and CDR2 is YFSETQ. The CDR3 covers 16 residues.

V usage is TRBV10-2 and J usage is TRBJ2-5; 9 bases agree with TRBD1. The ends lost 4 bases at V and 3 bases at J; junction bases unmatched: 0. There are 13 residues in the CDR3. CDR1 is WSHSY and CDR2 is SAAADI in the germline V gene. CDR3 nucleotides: TGCGCCAGCAGTGGGACAGGGGAAGAGACCCAGTACTTC. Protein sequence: CASSGTGEETQYF.

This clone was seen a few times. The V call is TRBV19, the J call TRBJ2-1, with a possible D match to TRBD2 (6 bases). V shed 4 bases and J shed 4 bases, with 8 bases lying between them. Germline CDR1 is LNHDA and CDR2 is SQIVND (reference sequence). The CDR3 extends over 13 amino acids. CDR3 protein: CASSTRGYNEQFF. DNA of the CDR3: TGTGCCAGTAGTACGCGGGGTTACAATGAGCAGTTCTTC.

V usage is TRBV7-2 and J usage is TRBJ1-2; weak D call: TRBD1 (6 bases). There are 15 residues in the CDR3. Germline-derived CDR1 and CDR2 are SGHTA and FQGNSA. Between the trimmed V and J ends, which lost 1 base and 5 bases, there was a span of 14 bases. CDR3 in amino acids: CASSLDLPGVYGYTF. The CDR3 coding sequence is TGTGCCAGCAGCTTAGATCTTCCAGGGGTATATGGCTACACCTTC.

DNA for the CDR3: TGTGCCAGCAGCCCAATGTCGGGGTTGAACACTGAAGCTTTCTTT. Translated: CASSPMSGLNTEAFF. The chain employs TRBV7-8 and TRBJ1-1; D gene unclear. The germline V and J ends were trimmed by 5 bases and 0 bases, with 13 bases remaining between them. The CDR3 is 15 residues long. In germline, CDR1 is SGHVS, CDR2 FQNEAQ.

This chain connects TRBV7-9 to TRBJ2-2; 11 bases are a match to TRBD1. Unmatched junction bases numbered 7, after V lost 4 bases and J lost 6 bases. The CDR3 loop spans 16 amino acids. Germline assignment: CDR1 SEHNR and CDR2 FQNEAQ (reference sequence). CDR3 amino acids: CASSSLGQGAAGELFF. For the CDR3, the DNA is TGTGCCAGCAGCTCCTTAGGACAGGGGGCGGCCGGGGAGCTGTTTTTT.

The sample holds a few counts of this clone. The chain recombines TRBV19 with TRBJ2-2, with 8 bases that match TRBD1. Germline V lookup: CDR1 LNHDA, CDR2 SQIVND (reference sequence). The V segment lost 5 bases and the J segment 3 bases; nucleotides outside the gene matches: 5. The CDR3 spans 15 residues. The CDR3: CASSPRTGYTGELFF. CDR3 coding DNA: TGTGCCAGTAGTCCCCGGACAGGGTACACCGGGGAGCTGTTTTTT.

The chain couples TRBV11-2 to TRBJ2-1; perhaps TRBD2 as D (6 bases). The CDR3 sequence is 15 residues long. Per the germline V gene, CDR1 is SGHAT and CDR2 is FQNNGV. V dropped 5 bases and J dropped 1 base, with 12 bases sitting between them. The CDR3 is CASSAPGLSYNEQFF. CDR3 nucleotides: TGTGCCAGCAGCGCCCCGGGACTTTCCTACAATGAGCAGTTCTTC.

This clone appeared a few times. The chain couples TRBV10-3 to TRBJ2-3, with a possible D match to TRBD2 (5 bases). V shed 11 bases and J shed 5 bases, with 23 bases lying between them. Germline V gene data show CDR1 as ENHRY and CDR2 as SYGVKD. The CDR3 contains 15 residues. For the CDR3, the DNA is TGTGCCTCCTCCCCCGCGGGCGGGTTTGGAGATACGCAGTATTTT. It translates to CASSPAGGFGDTQYF.

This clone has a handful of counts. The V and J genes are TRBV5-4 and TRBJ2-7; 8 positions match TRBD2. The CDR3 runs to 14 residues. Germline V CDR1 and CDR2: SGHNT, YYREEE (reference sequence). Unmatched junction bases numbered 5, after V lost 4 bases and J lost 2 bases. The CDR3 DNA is TGTGCCAGCAGCCGGGGGGGGCCCGCCTACGAGCAGTACTTC. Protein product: CASSRGGPAYEQYF.